This entry lists 14 T cell receptor beta chains sequenced from one sample in a study of blood T cell repertoires in COVID-19. Clones were sequenced by immunoSEQ multiplex PCR, and TCRdb holds only the in-frame ones, with some missing. The sample includes 55,000 to 80,000 clones, approximately 89% seen only once; the top ten take about 2.1%. Sequenced: peripheral blood. The receptors were sampled from a human donor in a cohort sampled during active COVID-19.

V gene TRBV6-5 combines with J gene TRBJ1-1; TRBD1 might be the D (6 bases). Trimming pared 2 bases from V and 5 bases from J, leaving 12 bases between. The germline V gene has CDR1 MNHEY and CDR2 SVGAGI. This CDR3 has 14 residues. The CDR3 protein is CASSYRGGRTEAFF. CDR3 DNA sequence: TGTGCCAGCAGTTACAGGGGGGGCAGGACTGAAGCTTTCTTT.

The genes are TRBV9 and TRBJ2-3; 8 bases agree with TRBD1. The CDR3 is 15 amino acids. CDR1 SGDLS and CDR2 YYNGEE come from the germline V gene. With 2 bases clipped from V and 0 bases from J, the junction kept 2 bases outside the gene matches. The CDR3 region has the DNA TGTGCCAGCAGCGTTCAGGGGGCCAGCACAGATACGCAGTATTTT. It is translated as CASSVQGASTDTQYF.

The gene calls are TRBV6-5 and TRBJ1-1; 7 nucleotides align to TRBD1. The CDR3 is 14 amino acids. With 5 bases clipped from V and 3 bases from J, the junction kept 6 bases outside the gene matches. Germline V CDR1 and CDR2: MNHEY, SVGAGI. The CDR3 sequence: CASSRDRVDTEAFF. The CDR3 nucleotides are TGTGCCAGCAGTCGAGACAGGGTAGACACTGAAGCTTTCTTT.

V is TRBV6-5 and J is TRBJ2-3; tentatively, D is TRBD1 (5 bases). Trimming took off 5 bases at V and 2 bases at J, with 11 bases between the two ends. This CDR3 region has 14 residues. Germline-derived CDR1 and CDR2 are MNHEY and SVGAGI. CDR3 residues: CASSQEGATDTQYF. The CDR3 bases are TGTGCCAGCAGTCAGGAAGGGGCCACAGATACGCAGTATTTT.

The chain has TRBV27 and TRBJ2-3, with 7 bases that match TRBD2. Germline V gene lookup returns CDR1 MNHEY and CDR2 SMNVEV (reference sequence). This CDR3 contains 15 residues. V gave up 3 bases and J gave up 2 bases; unmatched junction bases: 5. The CDR3 sequence is CASSLWGGVTDTQYF. The CDR3 region has the DNA TGTGCCAGCAGTTTGTGGGGGGGGGTCACAGATACGCAGTATTTT.

This clone was found once. V gene TRBV5-1 combines with J gene TRBJ2-3, with D possibly matching TRBD1 (7 bases). The CDR3 extends over 16 amino acids. The V end lost 4 bases, the J end lost 6 bases, and 21 bases lay between the germline ends. Germline CDR1 is SGHRS and CDR2 is YFSETQ. Written as DNA, the CDR3 is TGCGCCAGCAGCGCGGACCCACAGGGGACTTCGGATACGCAGTATTTT. It is translated as CASSADPQGTSDTQYF.

The CDR3, as DNA: TGCAGTGCTAGTAACCCGAGTAGCTCCTACGAGCAGTACTTC. Encoded protein: CSASNPSSSYEQYF. The rearrangement joins TRBV20-1 to TRBJ2-7; the D is unclear. Looked up from germline, CDR1 is DFQATT and CDR2 is SNEGSKA (reference sequence). The length of the CDR3 is 14 residues. V was clipped by 3 bases and J by 0 bases, with 12 bases between them.

V usage is TRBV5-1 and J usage is TRBJ2-1, with D possibly matching TRBD2 (6 bases). In germline, CDR1 is SGHRS, CDR2 YFSETQ. V dropped 0 bases and J dropped 0 bases, with 10 bases sitting between them. The length of the CDR3 is 16 residues. Here the CDR3 DNA reads TGCGCCAGCAGCTTGGGGGACGGGAGCTCCTACAATGAGCAGTTCTTC. It translates to CASSLGDGSSYNEQFF.

As DNA, the CDR3 is TGCGCCAGCAGCCCCGGACAGCTCGAAGGGGAAAAACTGTTTTTT. Translating it yields CASSPGQLEGEKLFF. The rearrangement links TRBV5-1 to TRBJ1-4; D might be TRBD1 (6 bases). Germline CDR1 is SGHRS and CDR2 is YFSETQ. Trimming took off 4 bases at V and 8 bases at J, with 18 bases between the two ends. This CDR3 has 15 amino acids.

V usage is TRBV10-2 and J usage is TRBJ1-6; D perhaps matches TRBD1 (6 bases). In germline, CDR1 is WSHSY, CDR2 SAAADI. The CDR3 has 15 residues. V gave up 3 bases and J gave up 9 bases, with 15 bases separating them. CDR3 coding DNA: TGCGCCAGCAGTGAATGGGGGGGCCGGGGTTCACCCCTCCACTTT. Protein sequence: CASSEWGGRGSPLHF.

The J gene is TRBJ2-7, the V gene TRBV18; TRBD2 matches 10 bases. The CDR3 covers 14 residues. CDR1 is KGHSH and CDR2 is LQKENI in the germline V gene. V trimming: 3 bases; J trimming: 4 bases; junction bases outside the gene matches: 3. Written as DNA, the CDR3 is TGTGCCAGCTCACCGGCGACTAGCGGGTACGAGCAGTACTTC. It specifies CASSPATSGYEQYF.

The chain recombines TRBV6-6 with TRBJ1-4; D is possibly TRBD1 (6 bases). V dropped 6 bases and J dropped 8 bases, with 19 bases sitting between them. This CDR3 contains 15 residues. Germline CDR1 and CDR2: MNHNY and SVGAGI (reference sequence). DNA of the CDR3: TGTGCCAGCAGCTTCGGGCACAGGGTAGGAGAAAAACTGTTTTTT. Amino acid sequence: CASSFGHRVGEKLFF.

The chain is built from TRBV30 and TRBJ2-1; D remains ambiguous. Trimming cost V 1 base and J 13 bases, with 11 bases left between them. The V gene's germline CDR1 is GTSNPN and CDR2 SVGIG (reference sequence). The CDR3 totals 11 residues. The CDR3: CAWSGQAAQFF. In DNA, the CDR3 is TGTGCCTGGAGTGGACAAGCCGCCCAGTTCTTC.

This clone was counted a single time. The chain links TRBV28 to TRBJ1-5; TRBD1 agrees at 7 bases. Germline V gene data show CDR1 as MDHEN and CDR2 as SYDVKM. There are 14 residues in the CDR3. The trim removed 7 bases at V and 4 bases at J, leaving 7 bases unmatched. The CDR3 sequence is CASNLDRTNQPQHF. DNA of the CDR3: TGTGCCAGCAATCTGGACAGGACGAATCAGCCCCAGCATTTT.